These 14 T cell receptor beta chains share one sample of origin, sequenced in a study of blood T cells in healthy people across ages. Primed by a sample-barcoded 5' primer and a J-beta primer mix, a second PCR proceeded for about 6 to 12 cycles. Via MiXCR, TCRdb re-called the 5' RACE reads, giving one row per CDR3 protein. The repertoire includes about 1.8 million distinct CDR3 sequences, about 50% of them detected once, and less than 2.5% sits in the top ten. The specimen was blood. Receptors originate from a woman aged 40-49 years in good health.

The chain carries TRBV4-1 and TRBJ2-7; D not resolved. The CDR3 extends over 16 amino acids. Germline V gene sequence: CDR1 MGHRA, CDR2 YSYEKL. V gave up 3 bases and J gave up 4 bases, with 19 bases separating them. The CDR3 DNA reads as TGCGCCAGCAGCCAGCTCCGTGTGGGAACCGAATACGAGCAGTACTTC. Translation: CASSQLRVGTEYEQYF.

This clonotype was recorded a few times. The V gene is TRBV6-2 or TRBV6-3, the J gene TRBJ2-3; a weak D match, TRBD2 (5 bases). The CDR3 runs to 15 residues. The germline gives CDR1 MNHEY, CDR2 SVGEGT. Trimming shortened V by 7 bases and J by 2 bases, and 16 bases separated the two germline ends. The CDR3 protein is CASTQEVSHTDTQYF. CDR3 DNA: TGTGCCAGCACCCAGGAGGTCAGTCACACAGATACGCAGTATTTT.

The chain employs TRBV7-2 and TRBJ2-1; 15 nucleotides line up with TRBD2. The ends lost 5 bases at V and 7 bases at J; junction bases unmatched: 9. The length of the CDR3 is 17 residues. Germline values: CDR1 SGHTA, CDR2 FQGNSA. Here the CDR3 reads CASSPHGLAGGRNEQFF. Written as DNA, the CDR3 is TGTGCCAGCAGCCCCCACGGACTAGCGGGGGGGAGGAATGAGCAGTTCTTC.

This clonotype was seen at least ten times. The chain links TRBV4-3 to TRBJ2-5, with D tentatively TRBD1 (6 bases). CDR1 is LGHNA, CDR2 YSLEER, per germline. The CDR3 is made up of 15 amino acids. The ends were cut back, 0 bases at V and 4 bases at J, with 12 bases in the middle. The DNA for the CDR3 is TGCGCCAGCAGCCAAGATCTAGGGGGTATAGAGACCCAGTACTTC. This translates into CASSQDLGGIETQYF.

J is TRBJ2-3 and V is TRBV6-5, with D possibly matching TRBD1 (6 bases). Germline V gene data show CDR1 as MNHEY and CDR2 as SVGAGI. The CDR3 totals 17 residues. V was pared by 7 bases and J by 0 bases, with 20 bases between. The CDR3, as DNA: TGTGCCAGCACGTTACGGATGGGTAGGGGGAGCACAGATACGCAGTATTTT. This sequence encodes CASTLRMGRGSTDTQYF.

This clonotype appeared once. The genes are TRBV20-1 and TRBJ2-3; no definite D call. Germline assignment: CDR1 DFQATT and CDR2 SNEGSKA (reference sequence). The CDR3 runs to 12 residues. V lost 6 bases and J lost 4, with 11 bases in between. CDR3 nucleotide sequence: TGCAGTGCCCCGACGAGATCAGATACGCAGTATTTT. Its translation: CSAPTRSDTQYF.

The rearrangement links TRBV5-5 to TRBJ2-5; either TRBD1 or TRBD2 may fit D (5 bases each). V lost 4 bases to trimming and J lost 4 bases, with 17 bases between them. CDR1 is SGHKS and CDR2 is YYEKEE in the germline V gene (reference sequence). This CDR3 is 15 amino acids long. The CDR3 sequence is CASSTDMGPRETQYF. In DNA form, the CDR3 reads TGTGCCAGCAGCACAGACATGGGACCGCGAGAGACCCAGTACTTC.

The chain uses TRBV2 and TRBJ2-1; no definite D call. The germline V gene encodes CDR1 SNHLY and CDR2 FYNNEI. This CDR3 is built from 13 residues. The germline V and J ends were trimmed by 7 bases and 5 bases, with 12 bases remaining between them. This CDR3 is CASNVRLDNEQFF. For the CDR3, the DNA is TGTGCCAGCAACGTTCGGTTAGACAATGAGCAGTTCTTC.

The rearrangement links TRBV5-6 to TRBJ1-1; tentative D call: TRBD1 (6 bases). The CDR3 contains 16 residues. Germline CDR1 SGHDT, CDR2 YYEEEE. V was shortened by 4 bases and J by 0 bases, with 16 bases between the two germline ends. The CDR3 DNA follows: TGTGCCAGCAGCCCCGACCAGGGGTACATGAACACTGAAGCTTTCTTT. Translation: CASSPDQGYMNTEAFF.

This clonotype occurred a few times. The chain recombines TRBV20-1 with TRBJ2-5, with D perhaps matching TRBD1 or TRBD2 (5 bases each). Germline V gives CDR1 DFQATT, CDR2 SNEGSKA (reference sequence). The CDR3 length is 12 residues. Between the trimmed V and J ends, which lost 6 bases and 6 bases, there was a span of 14 bases. This CDR3 is CSAMRDGKTQYF. The CDR3 DNA reads as TGCAGTGCCATGAGGGACGGGAAGACCCAGTACTTC.

This clonotype has just a few counts. The junction departs from the called germline gene at one end, perhaps through a read error. This chain joins TRBV12-3 or TRBV12-4 and TRBJ2-7; the D gene is possibly TRBD2 (5 bases). The CDR3 runs 15 residues. The CDR3 DNA is TGTGCCAGCAGTTTAGAGTCGGCTAGCTCCCACGAGCAGTACTTC. Translated: CASSLESASSHEQYF.

The chain has TRBV6-2 or TRBV6-3 and TRBJ2-1; no firm D call. This CDR3 comprises 12 residues. Germline values: CDR1 MNHEY, CDR2 SVGEGT. The V and J ends lost 0 bases and 8 bases respectively, with 5 bases between them. The CDR3 loop is CASSYSTDEQFF. CDR3 DNA sequence: TGTGCCAGCAGTTACTCGACTGATGAGCAGTTCTTC.

The V gene is TRBV7-9, the J gene TRBJ2-4, with TRBD2 as a possible D gene (6 bases). The J call may be wrong; the DNA end is better matched by TRBJ2-7. In germline, CDR1 is SEHNR, CDR2 FQNEAQ (reference sequence). The CDR3 has 14 amino acids. This CDR3 is CASSLGLTSHEQYF. CDR3 nucleotide sequence: TGTGCCAGCAGCTTAGGCTTGACTAGTCACGAGCAGTACTTC.

The chain is built from TRBV2 and TRBJ1-1, with D perhaps TRBD1 (6 bases). Germline V lookup: CDR1 SNHLY, CDR2 FYNNEI. The CDR3 covers 13 residues. V was cut by 6 bases and J by 6 bases, with 14 bases left in between. This chain's CDR3 is CASSAGVVAEAFF. DNA for the CDR3: TGTGCCAGCAGCGCAGGGGTGGTGGCTGAAGCTTTCTTT.